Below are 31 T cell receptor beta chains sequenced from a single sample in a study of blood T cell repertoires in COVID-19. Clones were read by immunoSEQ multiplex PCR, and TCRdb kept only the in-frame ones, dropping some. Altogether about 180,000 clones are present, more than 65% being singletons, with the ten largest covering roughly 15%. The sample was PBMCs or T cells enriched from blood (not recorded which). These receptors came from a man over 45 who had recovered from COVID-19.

The CDR3 region is CASSQGGGGVSPLHF. The CDR3 DNA follows: TGTGCCAGCAGCCAAGGCGGGGGAGGAGTCTCACCCCTCCACTTT. The chain employs TRBV3-1 (or the pseudogene TRBV3-2) and TRBJ1-6, with D possibly TRBD1 on 5 matching bases. Trimming shortened V by 1 base and J by 10 bases, and 14 bases separated the two germline ends. The germline V gene has CDR1 LGHDT and CDR2 YNNKEL (reference sequence). The CDR3 sequence is 15 residues long.

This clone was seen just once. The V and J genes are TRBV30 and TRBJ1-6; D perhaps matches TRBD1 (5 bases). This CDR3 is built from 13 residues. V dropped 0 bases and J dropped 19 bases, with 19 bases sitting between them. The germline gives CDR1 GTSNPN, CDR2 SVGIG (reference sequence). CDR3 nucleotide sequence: TGTGCCTGGAGTGTACTTTCACAGGCCGTATGTCACTTT. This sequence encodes CAWSVLSQAVCHF.

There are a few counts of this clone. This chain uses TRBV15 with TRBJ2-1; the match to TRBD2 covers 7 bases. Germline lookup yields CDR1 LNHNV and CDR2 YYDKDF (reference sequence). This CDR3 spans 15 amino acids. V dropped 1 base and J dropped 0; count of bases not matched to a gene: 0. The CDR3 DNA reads TGTGCCACCAGCAGAGGCGGGAGCTCCTACAATGAGCAGTTCTTC. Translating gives CATSRGGSSYNEQFF.

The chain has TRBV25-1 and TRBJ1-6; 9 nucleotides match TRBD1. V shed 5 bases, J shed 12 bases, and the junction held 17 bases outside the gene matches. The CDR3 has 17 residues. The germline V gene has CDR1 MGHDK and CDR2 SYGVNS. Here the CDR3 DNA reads TGTGCCAGCAGTCCACCCGGGGACAGGGTCTCGCGAAGACCCCTCCACTTT. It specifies CASSPPGDRVSRRPLHF.

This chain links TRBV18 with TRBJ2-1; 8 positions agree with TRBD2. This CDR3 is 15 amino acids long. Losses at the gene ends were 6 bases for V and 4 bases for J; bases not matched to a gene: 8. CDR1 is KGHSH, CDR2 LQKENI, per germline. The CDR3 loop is CASSPNGGGYNEQFF. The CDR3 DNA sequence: TGTGCCAGCTCTCCAAACGGGGGGGGATACAATGAGCAGTTCTTC.

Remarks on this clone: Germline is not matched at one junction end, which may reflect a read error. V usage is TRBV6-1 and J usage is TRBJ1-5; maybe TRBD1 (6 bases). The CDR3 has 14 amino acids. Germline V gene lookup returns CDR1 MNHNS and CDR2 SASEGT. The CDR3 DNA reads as TGTGCCAGCAGGGAAGGACAGTGGAATCAGCCCCAGCATTTT. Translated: CASREGQWNQPQHF.

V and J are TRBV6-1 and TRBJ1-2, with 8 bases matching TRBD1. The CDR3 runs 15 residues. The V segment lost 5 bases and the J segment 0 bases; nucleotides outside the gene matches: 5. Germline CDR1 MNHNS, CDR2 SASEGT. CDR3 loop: CASSSPDRANYGYTF. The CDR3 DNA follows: TGTGCCAGCAGTTCCCCGGACAGGGCTAACTATGGCTACACCTTC.

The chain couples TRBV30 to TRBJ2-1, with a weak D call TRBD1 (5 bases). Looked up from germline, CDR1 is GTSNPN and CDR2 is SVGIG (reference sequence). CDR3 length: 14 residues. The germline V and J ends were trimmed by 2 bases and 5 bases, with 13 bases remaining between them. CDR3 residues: CAWSKLSRDNEQFF. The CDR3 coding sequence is TGTGCCTGGAGTAAGCTATCCAGGGACAATGAGCAGTTCTTC.

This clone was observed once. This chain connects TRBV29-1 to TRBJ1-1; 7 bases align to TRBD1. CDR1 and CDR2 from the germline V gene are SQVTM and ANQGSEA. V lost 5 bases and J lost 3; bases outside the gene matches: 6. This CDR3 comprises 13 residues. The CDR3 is CSVSWTGDTEAFF. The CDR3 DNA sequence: TGCAGCGTTAGCTGGACAGGAGACACTGAAGCTTTCTTT.

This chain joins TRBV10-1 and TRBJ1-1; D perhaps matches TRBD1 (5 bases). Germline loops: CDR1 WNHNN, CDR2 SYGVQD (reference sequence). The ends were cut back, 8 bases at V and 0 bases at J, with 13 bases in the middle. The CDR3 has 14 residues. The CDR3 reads CASQSTDLNTEAFF. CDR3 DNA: TGCGCCAGCCAGTCGACAGACTTGAACACTGAAGCTTTCTTT.

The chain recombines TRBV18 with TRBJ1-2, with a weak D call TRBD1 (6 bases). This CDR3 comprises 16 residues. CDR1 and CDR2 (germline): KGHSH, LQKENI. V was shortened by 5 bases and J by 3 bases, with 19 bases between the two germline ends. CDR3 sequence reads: CASSKTGNLVHYGYTF. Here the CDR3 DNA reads TGTGCCAGCTCAAAAACAGGGAATCTGGTTCACTATGGCTACACCTTC.

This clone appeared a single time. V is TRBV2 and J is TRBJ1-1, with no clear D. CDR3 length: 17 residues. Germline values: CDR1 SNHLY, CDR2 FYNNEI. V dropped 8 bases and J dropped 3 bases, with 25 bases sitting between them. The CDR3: CASRGEIWTPSDTEAFF. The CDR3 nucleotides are TGTGCCAGCCGTGGGGAGATCTGGACCCCGAGTGACACTGAAGCTTTCTTT.

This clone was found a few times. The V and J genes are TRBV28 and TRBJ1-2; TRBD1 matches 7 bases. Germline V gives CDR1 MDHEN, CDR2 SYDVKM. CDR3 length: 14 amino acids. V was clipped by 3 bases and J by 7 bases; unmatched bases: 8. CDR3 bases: TGTGCCAGCAGTTTGGCAGGGGGTTTTGTTGGCTACACCTTC. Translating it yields CASSLAGGFVGYTF.

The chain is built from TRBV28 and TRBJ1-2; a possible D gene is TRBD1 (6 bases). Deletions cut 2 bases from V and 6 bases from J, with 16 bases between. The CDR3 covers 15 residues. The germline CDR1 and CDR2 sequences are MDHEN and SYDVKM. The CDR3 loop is CASSLNPPGDNGYTF. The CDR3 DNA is TGTGCCAGCAGTTTAAACCCCCCCGGGGACAATGGCTACACCTTC.

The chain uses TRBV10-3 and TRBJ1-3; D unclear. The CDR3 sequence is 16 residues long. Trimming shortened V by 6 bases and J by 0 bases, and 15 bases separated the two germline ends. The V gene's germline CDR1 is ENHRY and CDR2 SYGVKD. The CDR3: CAIRGKLGSSGNTIYF. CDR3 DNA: TGTGCCATCAGAGGTAAGTTGGGGAGCTCTGGAAACACCATATATTTT.

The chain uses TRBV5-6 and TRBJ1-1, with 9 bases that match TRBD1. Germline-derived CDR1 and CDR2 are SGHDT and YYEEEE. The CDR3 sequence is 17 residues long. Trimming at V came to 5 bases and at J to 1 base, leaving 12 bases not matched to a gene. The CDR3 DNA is TGTGCCAGCAGGTTACAGGGGGCGGCGCGGAAGAACACTGAAGCTTTCTTT. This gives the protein CASRLQGAARKNTEAFF.

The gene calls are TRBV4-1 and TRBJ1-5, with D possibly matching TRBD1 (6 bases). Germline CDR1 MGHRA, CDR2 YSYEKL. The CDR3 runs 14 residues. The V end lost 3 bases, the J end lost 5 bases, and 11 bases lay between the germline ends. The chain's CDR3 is CASSHLTGYQPQHF. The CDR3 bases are TGCGCCAGCAGCCATCTCACAGGGTATCAGCCCCAGCATTTT.

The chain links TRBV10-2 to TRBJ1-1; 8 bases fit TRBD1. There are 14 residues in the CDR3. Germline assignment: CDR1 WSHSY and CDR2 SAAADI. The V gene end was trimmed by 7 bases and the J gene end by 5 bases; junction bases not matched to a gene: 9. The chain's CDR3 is CASTNTGQATEAFF. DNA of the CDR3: TGCGCCAGCACTAACACGGGACAGGCAACTGAAGCTTTCTTT.

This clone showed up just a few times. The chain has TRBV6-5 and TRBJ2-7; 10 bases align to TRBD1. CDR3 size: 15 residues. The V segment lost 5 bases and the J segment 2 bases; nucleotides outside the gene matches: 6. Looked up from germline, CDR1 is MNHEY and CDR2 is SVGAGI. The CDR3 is CASSTATGGPYEQYF. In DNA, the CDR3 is TGTGCCAGCAGTACTGCGACAGGGGGCCCCTACGAGCAGTACTTC.

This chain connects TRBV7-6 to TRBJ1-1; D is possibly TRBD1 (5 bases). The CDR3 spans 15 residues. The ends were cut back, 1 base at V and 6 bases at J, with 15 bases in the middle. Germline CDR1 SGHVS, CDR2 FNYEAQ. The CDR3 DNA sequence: TGTGCCAGCAGCTTAGGTGCAGGGTTAAACGCTGAAGCTTTCTTT. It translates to CASSLGAGLNAEAFF.

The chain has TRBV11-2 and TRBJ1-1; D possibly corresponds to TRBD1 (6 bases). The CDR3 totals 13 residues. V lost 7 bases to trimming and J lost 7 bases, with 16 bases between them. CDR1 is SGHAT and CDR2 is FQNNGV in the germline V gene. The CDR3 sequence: CASIPNREFEAFF. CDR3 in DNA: TGTGCCAGCATCCCAAACAGGGAGTTTGAAGCTTTCTTT.

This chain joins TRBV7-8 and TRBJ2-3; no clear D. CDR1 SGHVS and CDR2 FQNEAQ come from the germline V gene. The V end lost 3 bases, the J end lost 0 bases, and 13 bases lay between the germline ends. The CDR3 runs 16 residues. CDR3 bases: TGTGCCAGCAGCTTTAAGTTGGTAGCTAGCACAGATACGCAGTATTTT. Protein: CASSFKLVASTDTQYF. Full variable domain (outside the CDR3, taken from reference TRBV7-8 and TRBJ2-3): GAGVSQSPRYKVAKRGQDVALRCDPISGHVSLFWYQQALGQGPEFLTYFQNEAQLDKSGLPSDRFFAERPEGSVSTLKIQRTQQEDSAVYLCASSFKLVASTDTQYFGPGTRLTVL.

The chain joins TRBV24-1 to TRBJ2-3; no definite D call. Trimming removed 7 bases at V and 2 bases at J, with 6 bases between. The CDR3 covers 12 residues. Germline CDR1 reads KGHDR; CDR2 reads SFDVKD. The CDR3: CATRGLTDTQYF. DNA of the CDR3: TGTGCCACCAGGGGCCTCACAGATACGCAGTATTTT.

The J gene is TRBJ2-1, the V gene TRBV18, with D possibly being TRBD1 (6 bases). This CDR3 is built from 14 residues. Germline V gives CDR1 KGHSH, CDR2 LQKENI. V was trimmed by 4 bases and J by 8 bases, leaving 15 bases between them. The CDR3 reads CASSRKTGTDEQFF. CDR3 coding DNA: TGTGCCAGCTCACGAAAGACAGGTACGGATGAGCAGTTCTTC.

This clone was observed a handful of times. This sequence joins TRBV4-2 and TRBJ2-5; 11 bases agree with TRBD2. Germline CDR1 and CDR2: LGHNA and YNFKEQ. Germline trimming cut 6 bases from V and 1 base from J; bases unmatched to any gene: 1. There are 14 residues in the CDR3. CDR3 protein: CASSSGGAQETQYF. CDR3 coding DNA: TGTGCCAGCAGTAGCGGGGGGGCCCAAGAGACCCAGTACTTC.

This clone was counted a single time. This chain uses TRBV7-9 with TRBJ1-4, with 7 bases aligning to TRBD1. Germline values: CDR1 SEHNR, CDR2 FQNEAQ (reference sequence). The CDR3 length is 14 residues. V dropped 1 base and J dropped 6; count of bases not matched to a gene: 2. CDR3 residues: CASSLGQGDEKLFF. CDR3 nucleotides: TGTGCCAGCAGCTTAGGGCAGGGGGATGAAAAACTGTTTTTT. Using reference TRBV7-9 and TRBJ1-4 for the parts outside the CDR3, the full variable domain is DTGVSQNPRHKITKRGQNVTFRCDPISEHNRLYWYRQTLGQGPEFLTYFQNEAQLEKSRLLSDRFSAERPKGSFSTLEIQRTEQGDSAMYLCASSLGQGDEKLFFGSGTQLSVL.

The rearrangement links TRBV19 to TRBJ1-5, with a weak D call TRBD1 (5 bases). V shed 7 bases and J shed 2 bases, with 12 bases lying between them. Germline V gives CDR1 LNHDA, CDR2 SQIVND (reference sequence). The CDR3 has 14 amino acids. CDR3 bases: TGTGCCAGTACCGCACGGGGGGGCAATCAGCCCCAGCATTTT. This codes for CASTARGGNQPQHF.

The CDR3 nucleotides are TGCGCCAGCAGCTCGCCGGGACAGGGGAGCTACGAGCAGTACTTC. This codes for CASSSPGQGSYEQYF. This chain uses TRBV5-1 with TRBJ2-7; 10 bases map to TRBD1. CDR3 length: 15 amino acids. The ends lost 3 bases at V and 3 bases at J; junction bases unmatched: 6. In germline, CDR1 is SGHRS, CDR2 YFSETQ.

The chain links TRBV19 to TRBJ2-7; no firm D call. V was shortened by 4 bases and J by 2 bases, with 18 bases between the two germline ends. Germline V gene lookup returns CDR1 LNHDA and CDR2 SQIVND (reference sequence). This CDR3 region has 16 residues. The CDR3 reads CASSNPYLRSTYEQYF. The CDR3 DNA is TGTGCCAGTAGTAATCCTTATCTTCGGTCAACCTACGAGCAGTACTTC.

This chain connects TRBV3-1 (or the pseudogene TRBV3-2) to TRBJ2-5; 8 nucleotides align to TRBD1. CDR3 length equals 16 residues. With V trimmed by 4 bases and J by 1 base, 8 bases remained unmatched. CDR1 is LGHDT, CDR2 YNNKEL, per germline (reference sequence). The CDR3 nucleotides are TGTGCCAGCAGCCGCAACCCGCAGGGGGCCCAAGAGACCCAGTACTTC. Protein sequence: CASSRNPQGAQETQYF.

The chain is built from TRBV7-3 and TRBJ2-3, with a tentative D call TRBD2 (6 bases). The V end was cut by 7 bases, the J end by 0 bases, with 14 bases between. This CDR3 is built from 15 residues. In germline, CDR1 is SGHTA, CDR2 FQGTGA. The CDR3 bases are TGTGCCAGCACCACCGGGGGACCGAGCACAGATACGCAGTATTTT. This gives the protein CASTTGGPSTDTQYF.